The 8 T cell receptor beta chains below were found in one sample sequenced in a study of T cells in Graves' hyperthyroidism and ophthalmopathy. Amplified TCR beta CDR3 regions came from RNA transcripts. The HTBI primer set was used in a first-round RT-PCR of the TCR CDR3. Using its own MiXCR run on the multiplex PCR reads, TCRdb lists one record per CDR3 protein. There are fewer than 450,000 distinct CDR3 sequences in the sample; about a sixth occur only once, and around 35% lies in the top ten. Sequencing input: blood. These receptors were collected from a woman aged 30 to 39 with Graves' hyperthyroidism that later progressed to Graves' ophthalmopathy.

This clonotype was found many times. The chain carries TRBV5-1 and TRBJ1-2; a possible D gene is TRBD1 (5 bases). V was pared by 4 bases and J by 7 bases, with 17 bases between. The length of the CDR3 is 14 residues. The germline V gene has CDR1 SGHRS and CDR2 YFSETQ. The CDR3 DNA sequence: TGCGCCAGCAGCAAGGAGGCAGGGAAGAGTGGCTACACCTTC. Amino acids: CASSKEAGKSGYTF.

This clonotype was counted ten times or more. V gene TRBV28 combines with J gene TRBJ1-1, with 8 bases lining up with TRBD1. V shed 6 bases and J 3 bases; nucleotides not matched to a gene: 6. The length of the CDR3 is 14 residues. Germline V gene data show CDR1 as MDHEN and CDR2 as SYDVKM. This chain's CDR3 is CASRRTGLYTEAFF. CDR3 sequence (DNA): TGTGCCAGCAGGCGGACAGGGTTATACACTGAAGCTTTCTTT.

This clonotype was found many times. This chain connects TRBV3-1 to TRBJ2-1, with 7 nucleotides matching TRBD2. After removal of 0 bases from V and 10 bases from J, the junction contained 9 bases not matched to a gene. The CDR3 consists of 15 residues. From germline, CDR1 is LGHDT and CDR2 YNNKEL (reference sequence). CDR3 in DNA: TGTGCCAGCAGCCAAGAAGGCGGAACGGGACTAGAGCAGTTCTTC. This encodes CASSQEGGTGLEQFF.

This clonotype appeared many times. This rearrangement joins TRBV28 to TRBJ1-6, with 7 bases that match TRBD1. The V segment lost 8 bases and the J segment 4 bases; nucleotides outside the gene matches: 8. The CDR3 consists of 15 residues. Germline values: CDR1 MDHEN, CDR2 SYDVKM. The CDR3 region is CASLKRTGYNSPLHF. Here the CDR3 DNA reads TGTGCCAGCCTGAAGCGGACAGGTTATAATTCACCCCTCCACTTT. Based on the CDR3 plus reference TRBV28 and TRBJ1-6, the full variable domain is DVKVTQSSRYLVKRTGEKVFLECVQDMDHENMFWYRQDPGLGLRLIYFSYDVKMKEKGDIPEGYSVSREKKERFSLILESASTNQTSMYLCASLKRTGYNSPLHFGNGTRLTVT.

The CDR3 nucleotides are TGTGCCACCAGCCCCGCTACCCTCATGGGCGGCTATGGCTACACCTTC. Amino acid sequence: CATSPATLMGGYGYTF. This rearrangement joins TRBV15 to TRBJ1-2, with D uncertain. V was clipped by 5 bases and J by 4 bases, with 20 bases between them. The CDR3 length is 16 residues. The germline CDR1 and CDR2 sequences are LNHNV and YYDKDF (reference sequence).

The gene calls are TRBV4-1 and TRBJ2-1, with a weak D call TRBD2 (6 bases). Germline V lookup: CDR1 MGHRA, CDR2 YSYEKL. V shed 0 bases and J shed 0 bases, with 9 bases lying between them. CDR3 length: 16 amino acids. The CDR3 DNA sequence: TGCGCCAGCAGCCAAGATCGCGGGACCTCCTACAATGAGCAGTTCTTC. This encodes CASSQDRGTSYNEQFF.

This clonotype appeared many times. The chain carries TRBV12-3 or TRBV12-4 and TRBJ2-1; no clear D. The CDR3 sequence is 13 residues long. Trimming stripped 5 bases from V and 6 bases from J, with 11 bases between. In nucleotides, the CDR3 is TGTGCCAGCAGTCTGACGCGAACCAATGAGCAGTTCTTC. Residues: CASSLTRTNEQFF.

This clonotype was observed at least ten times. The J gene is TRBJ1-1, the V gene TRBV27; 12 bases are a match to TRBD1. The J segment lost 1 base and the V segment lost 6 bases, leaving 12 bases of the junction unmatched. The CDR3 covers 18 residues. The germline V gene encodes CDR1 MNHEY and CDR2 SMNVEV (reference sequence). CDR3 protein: CASRPVPGQGAGNTEAFF. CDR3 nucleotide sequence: TGTGCCAGCAGGCCAGTACCGGGACAGGGGGCGGGGAACACTGAAGCTTTCTTT.